The 28 T cell receptor beta chains below were found in one sample sequenced in a study of blood T cells in healthy people across ages (dated by TCRdb to 2014 to 2015). Libraries were built with 5' RACE. The sequencer was an Illumina HiSeq 2500. A second 7 to 11 cycle PCR used a sample-barcoded 5' primer and a J-beta primer mix. TCRdb redid the processing of the public reads, applying fastp at Q25 and MiXCR, and retained in-frame beta chains. Every entry covers one CDR3 protein and lists the most common genes and DNA from its rows. The sample table shows fewer than 1.5 million distinct CDR3 sequences, and roughly 45% are seen once. The ten most abundant clones make up roughly 7.9% of the sample. Source material: blood. These receptor sequences come from a woman aged 18-29 years in good health.

This sequence joins TRBV5-1 and TRBJ2-3; TRBD2 agrees at 9 bases. J lost 5 bases, V lost 0 bases, and 4 bases had no gene match. The CDR3 sequence is 15 residues long. CDR1 and CDR2 from the germline V gene are SGHRS and YFSETQ. CDR3 region: CASSLGGSGGDTQYF. The DNA for the CDR3 is TGCGCCAGCAGCTTGGGAGGTAGCGGGGGAGATACGCAGTATTTT.

The sample holds a few counts of this clonotype. The rearrangement joins TRBV6-6 to TRBJ2-1, with TRBD1 matching over 7 bases. The CDR3 has 13 residues. With V trimmed by 10 bases and J by 2 bases, 5 bases remained unmatched. Germline-derived CDR1 and CDR2 are MNHNY and SVGAGI (reference sequence). The CDR3 reads CATARGPYNEQFF. CDR3 coding DNA: TGTGCCACCGCAAGGGGGCCCTACAATGAGCAGTTCTTC.

This chain connects TRBV20-1 to TRBJ2-1, with a tentative D call TRBD2 (5 bases). CDR1 and CDR2 (germline): DFQATT, SNEGSKA (reference sequence). Trimming left V 2 bases short and J 8 bases short, with 10 bases between. The CDR3 covers 12 residues. DNA for the CDR3: TGCAGTGCTAGAACTAGTCTTGATGAGCAGTTCTTC. It encodes CSARTSLDEQFF.

The sample holds a few counts of this clonotype. The chain recombines TRBV4-2 with TRBJ1-1; tentatively, D is TRBD1 (6 bases). The germline gives CDR1 LGHNA, CDR2 YNFKEQ. The CDR3 sequence is 16 residues long. The V end lost 3 bases, the J end lost 0 bases, and 14 bases lay between the germline ends. CDR3 in DNA: TGTGCCAGCAGCCAGGAATCGGGACAAGTGAACACTGAAGCTTTCTTT. Its translation is CASSQESGQVNTEAFF.

This chain links TRBV2 with TRBJ2-3; perhaps TRBD2 as D (5 bases). V dropped 6 bases and J dropped 7 bases, with 20 bases sitting between them. Germline V lookup: CDR1 SNHLY, CDR2 FYNNEI. There are 15 residues in the CDR3. The CDR3 DNA reads TGTGCCAGCAGGGTTCAGAGCGGATATGCTAATACGCAGTATTTT. Its translation: CASRVQSGYANTQYF. The full variable domain, rest sourced from reference TRBV2 and TRBJ2-3, is EPEVTQTPSHQVTQMGQEVILRCVPISNHLYFYWYRQILGQKVEFLVSFYNNEISEKSEIFDDQFSVERPDGSNFTLKIRSTKLEDSAMYFCASRVQSGYANTQYFGPGTRLTVL.

The J gene is TRBJ2-3, the V gene TRBV29-1; no definite D call. CDR1 and CDR2 (germline): SQVTM, ANQGSEA. V shed 4 bases and J shed 4 bases, with 12 bases lying between them. This CDR3 region has 13 residues. CDR3 DNA: TGCAGCGTTGTAGACTCTCCAGCAGATACGCAGTATTTT. Residues: CSVVDSPADTQYF.

This clonotype was seen more than once but under ten times. The genes are TRBV7-2 and TRBJ1-6; D perhaps matches TRBD1 (5 bases). The length of the CDR3 is 16 residues. Trimming took off 5 bases at V and 10 bases at J, with 21 bases between the two ends. Germline loops: CDR1 SGHTA, CDR2 FQGNSA. The CDR3 sequence is CASSLSRRGFSSPLHF. DNA for the CDR3: TGTGCCAGCAGCCTCTCCCGCCGGGGGTTTAGCTCACCCCTCCACTTT.

The J gene is TRBJ2-7, the V gene TRBV6-5; 7 bases fit TRBD1. CDR1 is MNHEY and CDR2 is SVGAGI in the germline V gene. V was pared by 2 bases and J by 3 bases, with 4 bases of the junction left unmatched. The CDR3 extends over 14 amino acids. The CDR3 DNA sequence: TGTGCCAGCAGTTACGCAGGGGGTATCTACGAGCAGTACTTC. This gives the protein CASSYAGGIYEQYF.

The chain employs TRBV14 and TRBJ2-1; the match to TRBD2 covers 9 bases. With V trimmed by 0 bases and J by 12 bases, 6 bases remained unmatched. The CDR3 is 14 residues long. Germline CDR1 is SGHDN and CDR2 is FVKESK. The CDR3 is CASSQDGGTSRQFF. The CDR3 coding sequence is TGTGCCAGCAGCCAAGATGGGGGGACTAGCCGGCAGTTCTTC.

The chain uses TRBV7-9 and TRBJ2-5; 8 bases match TRBD2. The CDR3 extends over 17 amino acids. Germline loops: CDR1 SEHNR, CDR2 FQNEAQ (reference sequence). The J segment lost 3 bases and the V segment lost 5 bases, leaving 14 bases of the junction unmatched. CDR3 in amino acids: CASSPIPAGAFEETQYF. The CDR3 nucleotides read TGTGCCAGCAGCCCAATCCCAGCGGGAGCGTTCGAAGAGACCCAGTACTTC. Using reference TRBV7-9 and TRBJ2-5 for the parts outside the CDR3, the full variable domain is DTGVSQNPRHKITKRGQNVTFRCDPISEHNRLYWYRQTLGQGPEFLTYFQNEAQLEKSRLLSDRFSAERPKGSFSTLEIQRTEQGDSAMYLCASSPIPAGAFEETQYFGPGTRLLVL.

This clonotype was seen only a few times. V is TRBV6-1 and J is TRBJ2-7; D not resolved. Germline CDR1 and CDR2: MNHNS and SASEGT. The CDR3 consists of 15 residues. Deletions cut 4 bases from V and 0 bases from J, with 13 bases between. The CDR3 reads CASSGHMLSSYEQYF. The CDR3 coding sequence is TGTGCCAGCAGTGGCCACATGTTGAGCTCCTACGAGCAGTACTTC.

This clonotype came up a few times. The J gene is TRBJ2-3, the V gene TRBV20-1; tentatively, D is TRBD2 (6 bases). V was trimmed by 3 bases and J by 1 base, leaving 14 bases between them. Per germline, CDR1 DFQATT and CDR2 SNEGSKA (reference sequence). This CDR3 has 15 amino acids. CDR3 coding DNA: TGCAGTGCTAGGCCGGGTAGCGGTCGCACAGATACGCAGTATTTT. Translation: CSARPGSGRTDTQYF.

The chain's CDR3 is CASSPPRGWETQYF. CDR3 sequence (DNA): TGTGCCAGCAGTCCCCCCAGGGGTTGGGAGACCCAGTACTTC. The V and J genes are TRBV12-3 or TRBV12-4 and TRBJ2-5; D possibly corresponds to TRBD1 (6 bases). The CDR3 spans 14 residues. Trimming removed 5 bases at V and 5 bases at J, with 15 bases between.

The gene calls are TRBV12-3 or TRBV12-4 and TRBJ2-3; D is unresolved. Trimming cost V 4 bases and J 2 bases, with 19 bases left between them. The CDR3 is 17 amino acids. CDR3 sequence: CASSSTIGSSYTDTQYF. Written as DNA, the CDR3 is TGTGCCAGCAGTTCTACCATTGGTAGCAGCTACACAGATACGCAGTATTTT.

The chain recombines TRBV3-1 with TRBJ1-1; D is ambiguous. The germline CDR1 and CDR2 sequences are LGHDT and YNNKEL (reference sequence). The CDR3 consists of 15 residues. The ends were cut back, 6 bases at V and 5 bases at J, with 19 bases in the middle. CDR3 residues: CASRRRTGSGTEAFF. CDR3 DNA sequence: TGTGCCAGCAGGCGCCGGACGGGGAGTGGGACTGAAGCTTTCTTT.

This chain connects TRBV15 to TRBJ2-7, with D tentatively TRBD1 (6 bases). The CDR3 contains 12 residues. Trimming cost V 0 bases and J 12 bases, with 12 bases left between them. The germline V gene has CDR1 LNHNV and CDR2 YYDKDF (reference sequence). The CDR3 DNA is TGTGCCACCAGCAGAGACGACAGGATCACGTACTTC. The encoded protein is CATSRDDRITYF.

This clonotype was detected only a few times. V is TRBV4-1 and J is TRBJ1-6; D unresolved. CDR3 size: 18 residues. V gave up 2 bases and J gave up 0 bases, with 14 bases separating them. CDR1 MGHRA and CDR2 YSYEKL come from the germline V gene. The CDR3 sequence is CASSQSVVKSSYNSPLHF. DNA of the CDR3: TGCGCCAGCAGCCAATCGGTGGTCAAAAGCTCCTATAATTCACCCCTCCACTTT.

There are a few counts of this clonotype. The gene calls are TRBV20-1 and TRBJ2-4; perhaps TRBD2 as D (5 bases). The CDR3 is made up of 13 amino acids. Trimming stripped 6 bases from V and 2 bases from J, with 11 bases between. Germline loops: CDR1 DFQATT, CDR2 SNEGSKA (reference sequence). CDR3 sequence reads: CSAIGETKNIQYF. The CDR3 region has the DNA TGCAGTGCCATCGGGGAAACCAAAAACATTCAGTACTTC.

This clonotype was counted only a few times. The genes are TRBV7-6 and TRBJ2-3; TRBD2 agrees at 8 bases. This CDR3 is built from 15 residues. The ends lost 5 bases at V and 14 bases at J; junction bases unmatched: 18. Looked up from germline, CDR1 is SGHVS and CDR2 is FNYEAQ. This chain's CDR3 is CASSILAGPTGLSYF. Written as DNA, the CDR3 is TGTGCCAGCAGCATCTTAGCGGGACCGACGGGCCTCTCGTATTTT.

The rearrangement joins TRBV27 to TRBJ1-2; D unclear. The germline V and J ends were trimmed by 5 bases and 1 base, with 14 bases remaining between them. Germline lookup yields CDR1 MNHEY and CDR2 SMNVEV (reference sequence). The CDR3 has 15 residues. CDR3 amino acids: CASSLPRPNNYGYTF. CDR3 bases: TGTGCCAGCAGTCTACCCCGTCCTAATAACTATGGCTACACCTTC.

V is TRBV29-1 and J is TRBJ2-5; possibly TRBD2 for D (6 bases). V lost 6 bases and J 2 bases, leaving 16 bases between the germline ends. CDR1 SQVTM and CDR2 ANQGSEA come from the germline V gene. The CDR3 length is 14 residues. The CDR3 DNA reads as TGCAGCGTCGGGGGAAGGGTCGCGCAAGAGACCCAGTACTTC. Its protein is CSVGGRVAQETQYF.

This clonotype was counted only a few times. The V and J genes are TRBV6-5 and TRBJ2-1; D may correspond to TRBD1 or TRBD2 (6 bases each). In germline, CDR1 is MNHEY, CDR2 SVGAGI. The V end lost 4 bases, the J end lost 0 bases, and 16 bases lay between the germline ends. CDR3 length: 17 amino acids. The CDR3 sequence: CASSSPGADSSYNEQFF. The CDR3, as DNA: TGTGCCAGCAGTTCCCCGGGGGCGGACAGCTCCTACAATGAGCAGTTCTTC.

A single count supports this clonotype. V is TRBV12-3 or TRBV12-4 and J is TRBJ2-5; TRBD2 agrees at 7 bases. The CDR3 runs to 15 residues. The V segment lost 5 bases and the J segment 3 bases; nucleotides outside the gene matches: 9. As DNA, the CDR3 is TGTGCCAGCAGTCCCGATAGGACTAGGGAAGAGACCCAGTACTTC. This translates into CASSPDRTREETQYF.

The table lists this clonotype with a few counts. The genes are TRBV5-4 and TRBJ1-6; D gene uncertain. The V end lost 0 bases, the J end lost 7 bases, and 8 bases lay between the germline ends. The CDR3 sequence is 14 residues long. Germline V lookup: CDR1 SGHNT, CDR2 YYREEE (reference sequence). In DNA form, the CDR3 reads TGTGCCAGCAGCTTGGCCGTAGCAAATTCACCCCTCCACTTT. Translating gives CASSLAVANSPLHF.

V usage is TRBV30 and J usage is TRBJ1-6; D is possibly TRBD1 (5 bases). The germline CDR1 and CDR2 sequences are GTSNPN and SVGIG (reference sequence). The CDR3 covers 13 residues. V was clipped by 8 bases and J by 5 bases, with 13 bases between them. The CDR3 spells CATAGTNNSPLHF. The CDR3 bases are TGTGCCACTGCTGGGACCAATAATTCACCCCTCCACTTT.

The V gene is TRBV12-3 or TRBV12-4, the J gene TRBJ2-2; 8 nucleotides match TRBD2. J gave up 5 bases and V 6 bases, and 8 bases lay outside the gene matches. This CDR3 region has 15 residues. CDR3 loop: CASSPFGGGTGELFF. The CDR3 DNA reads as TGTGCCAGCAGCCCATTCGGGGGGGGAACCGGGGAGCTGTTTTTT.

The CDR3 sequence is CASSLPGDCGYTF. The CDR3 coding sequence is TGTGCCAGCAGCTTACCTGGGGATTGTGGCTACACCTTC. The chain carries TRBV7-2 and TRBJ1-2; D is undetermined. The germline gives CDR1 SGHTA, CDR2 FQGNSA. V lost 2 bases and J 7 bases, leaving 11 bases between the germline ends. The CDR3 is 13 residues long.

This rearrangement joins TRBV10-1 to TRBJ2-3, with a possible D match to TRBD2 (6 bases). With 0 bases removed from V and 3 bases from J, the gap between germline ends came to 16 bases. The CDR3 loop spans 17 amino acids. Per germline, CDR1 WNHNN and CDR2 SYGVQD (reference sequence). In DNA, the CDR3 is TGCGCCAGCAGTGAGTCTGAGGGACTGGTTGGGACAGATACGCAGTATTTT. Translating gives CASSESEGLVGTDTQYF.